This T cell receptor beta chain derives from a study of T cell repertoires in cytomegalovirus infection. CDR1 and CDR2 (germline): SQVTM, ANQGSEA. V lost 7 bases, J lost 10 bases, and 28 bases lay in between. The CDR3 length is 15 residues. TCRdb redid the calling of the reads with MiXCR, one entry per CDR3 protein. Of 200,000 to 250,000 distinct CDR3 sequences listed, roughly 6.5% are singletons. The TCR originated in a human donor in good health (CMV status not recorded). Some clones in this sample may be carry-over from other donors' samples. The chain recombines TRBV29-1 with TRBJ1-1, with a possible D match to TRBD1 (5 bases). The sequenced material came from PBMCs. CDR3 loop: CSADTNEASPQGAFF. CDR3 nucleotides: TGCAGCGCCGACACCAACGAGGCAAGCCCCCAGGGAGCTTTCTTT.